This T cell receptor beta chain was recovered during a study of blood T cell repertoires in COVID-19. About the study: PBMCs, B-cell-depleted T cells, or T cells were the source of the cDNA or gDNA that made up the material.

Worth noting for this clone: One end of the junction varies from germline; a read error may be responsible.

Original analysis: The authors estimated nucleated cell counts from reference gene primer amplification. Measured with immunoSEQ multiplex PCR; TCRdb has only the in-frame clones, and not every one. That table supplies the V and J calls and clone size; D and trimming were determined from the DNA. The sample yields a few hundred thousand clones, around 80% seen once. Sequenced input: peripheral blood. The receptor comes from a man aged 60-69 years with acute or convalescent COVID-19.

The CDR3 region has the DNA TGTGCTAGTGGTTTGTCAGGGGAACACCGGGGAGCTGTTTTT. Its translation is CASGLSGEHRGAVF. This chain links TRBV12-5 with TRBJ2-2; D perhaps matches TRBD1 (6 bases). The CDR3 length is 14 residues. The germline CDR1 and CDR2 sequences are LGHNT and FRNRAP.